This is a list of T cell receptor beta chains from one sample in a study of T cells after yellow fever vaccination. TCRdb reanalysed the 5' RACE reads using MiXCR and keeps one entry per CDR3 protein. Of approximately 300,000 distinct CDR3 sequences in the sample, about 10% were seen once. The source material was CD4+ T cells sorted from PBMCs, sampled 45 days after the yellow fever booster vaccination. The source is a man aged 18 to 30 who received the YFV17D yellow fever vaccine. Both conserved end residues are part of each CDR3. D genes are given only for firm matches. Expanded clones get a size class; other rows say once, few or many, or leave the size out.

D,J,size,V,CDR3,DNA
TRBD1,TRBJ1-2,-,TRBV20-1,CSALQGASNYGYTF,TGCAGTGCATTACAGGGGGCGAGTAACTATGGCTACACCTTC
TRBD2,TRBJ2-1,-,TRBV24-1,CATSDRGGYNEQFF,TGTGCCACCAGTGATCGCGGGGGGTATAATGAGCAGTTCTTC
-,TRBJ2-5,-,TRBV12-3/TRBV12-4,CASRPAGLRTQYF,TGTGCCAGCAGACCGGCGGGGTTAAGGACCCAGTACTTC
TRBD2,TRBJ2-1,-,TRBV10-3,CAISSGGRDEQFF,TGTGCCATCAGTAGCGGGGGGCGGGATGAGCAGTTCTTC
-,TRBJ2-2,few,TRBV2,CASRHRVANTGELFF,TGTGCCAGCAGACACAGGGTAGCGAACACCGGGGAGCTGTTTTTT
-,TRBJ1-1,many,TRBV7-2,CASSLMRNTEAFF,TGTGCCAGCAGCTTAATGAGGAACACTGAAGCTTTCTTT
-,TRBJ2-5,-,TRBV5-1,CASSLQGQGETQYF,TGCGCCAGCAGCCTACAGGGTCAGGGAGAGACCCAGTACTTC
-,TRBJ1-1,few,TRBV6-1,CASSRQNLNTEAFF,TGTGCCAGCAGCCGACAGAACCTGAACACTGAAGCTTTCTTT
-,TRBJ2-5,few,TRBV6-6,CASSYSGLGTQYF,TGTGCCAGCAGTTACTCGGGGCTCGGGACCCAGTACTTC
-,TRBJ2-7,few,TRBV4-3,CASSQEGREQYF,TGCGCCAGCAGCCAAGAGGGCCGCGAGCAGTACTTC
-,TRBJ2-3,-,TRBV20-1,CSARVTDTQYF,TGCAGTGCCAGGGTCACAGATACGCAGTATTTT
-,TRBJ2-4,few,TRBV6-2/TRBV6-3,CASSTPPGRWTLAKNIQYF,TGTGCCAGCAGTACCCCCCCAGGACGGTGGACCCTAGCCAAAAACATTCAGTACTTC
-,TRBJ2-7,-,TRBV20-1,CSARQPSSYEQYF,TGCAGTGCTAGACAGCCGAGCTCCTACGAGCAGTACTTC
-,TRBJ1-5,-,TRBV4-2,CASSHDRLGNQPQHF,TGTGCCAGCAGCCATGACCGGCTAGGGAATCAGCCCCAGCATTTT
-,TRBJ2-1,-,TRBV12-3/TRBV12-4,CASSRARSYNEQFF,TGTGCCAGCAGTCGGGCCCGGAGTTACAATGAGCAGTTCTTC
-,TRBJ2-5,few,TRBV12-5,CASASVTSGETQYF,TGTGCTAGTGCCTCGGTGACCTCGGGAGAGACCCAGTACTTC
TRBD1,TRBJ1-2,few,TRBV7-3,CASSFPGQGGYTF,TGTGCCAGCAGCTTTCCGGGACAGGGAGGCTACACCTTC
-,TRBJ1-1,-,TRBV6-6,CASNSDGGPEAFF,TGTGCCAGCAATTCAGATGGGGGTCCTGAAGCTTTCTTT
-,TRBJ2-7,-,TRBV12-3/TRBV12-4,CASRTKSGILYF,TGTGCCAGCAGGACCAAAAGCGGTATTCTGTACTTC
-,TRBJ1-2,-,TRBV25-1,CASSEWGGGYTF,TGTGCCAGCAGTGAATGGGGGGGCGGCTACACCTTC
TRBD1,TRBJ2-2,many,TRBV9,CASSVEGARTGELFF,TGTGCCAGCAGCGTAGAGGGGGCGAGAACCGGGGAGCTGTTTTTT
-,TRBJ1-2,few,TRBV19,CASNLRDGFNYGYTF,TGTGCCAGTAACCTCCGGGACGGTTTTAACTATGGCTACACCTTC
-,TRBJ2-7,many,TRBV5-1,CASSPGQGGFRYEQYF,TGCGCCAGCAGCCCTGGACAGGGAGGGTTTAGGTACGAGCAGTACTTC
TRBD2,TRBJ2-3,few,TRBV5-1,CASSLGDYSMGMDTQYF,TGCGCCAGCAGCTTGGGGGACTATTCAATGGGGATGGATACGCAGTATTTT
TRBD1,TRBJ1-2,-,TRBV6-6,CASSHRGNYGYTF,TGTGCCAGCAGCCACAGGGGTAACTATGGCTACACCTTC
-,TRBJ1-2,-,TRBV5-6,CASSPLGGNYGYTF,TGTGCCAGCAGCCCGCTGGGAGGTAACTATGGCTACACCTTC
-,TRBJ2-7,few,TRBV7-3,CASSIGPGRTYEQYF,TGTGCCAGCAGCATCGGCCCGGGACGGACCTACGAGCAGTACTTC
TRBD2,TRBJ2-4,few,TRBV6-2/TRBV6-3,CASSTPGLANIQYF,TGTGCCAGCAGTACCCCGGGACTAGCAAACATTCAGTACTTC
TRBD2,TRBJ2-1,many,TRBV9,CASSLLSAGDNEQFF,TGTGCCAGCAGCCTCCTCTCCGCGGGGGACAATGAGCAGTTCTTC
TRBD1,TRBJ2-7,-,TRBV9,CASSVVGTGSEQYF,TGTGCCAGCAGCGTAGTCGGGACAGGGTCGGAGCAGTACTTC
-,TRBJ1-2,few,TRBV5-4,CASSSLLPSYGYTF,TGTGCCAGCAGCTCCCTCCTTCCAAGCTATGGCTACACCTTC
-,TRBJ1-2,many,TRBV7-9,CASTRTEVNYGYTF,TGTGCCAGCACCCGGACGGAGGTTAACTATGGCTACACCTTC
-,TRBJ1-2,few,TRBV6-6,CASSWPSLGYGYTF,TGTGCCAGCAGTTGGCCCTCTTTAGGATATGGCTACACCTTC
-,TRBJ2-5,-,TRBV7-2,CASSPRPRGKETQYF,TGTGCCAGCAGCCCCCGCCCGAGAGGGAAAGAGACCCAGTACTTC
-,TRBJ2-3,few,TRBV6-5,CASSTPQGVAQYF,TGTGCCAGCAGCACACCCCAGGGTGTAGCGCAGTATTTT
TRBD2,TRBJ2-1,-,TRBV20-1,CSAKTGLAGGEQFF,TGCAGTGCTAAGACTGGACTAGCGGGCGGTGAGCAGTTCTTC
TRBD1,TRBJ1-3,few,TRBV12-3/TRBV12-4,CASSRRTQGSSGNTIYF,TGTGCCAGCAGTCGGAGAACACAGGGGAGCTCTGGAAACACCATATATTTT
-,TRBJ2-5,few,TRBV9,CASSGLPGETQYF,TGTGCCAGCAGCGGCCTCCCAGGGGAGACCCAGTACTTC
-,TRBJ2-2,many,TRBV4-3,CASRELRDTGELFF,TGCGCCAGCAGAGAACTTAGGGACACCGGGGAGCTGTTTTTT
TRBD1,TRBJ2-1,few,TRBV6-5,CASSPIGDRGYNEQFF,TGTGCCAGCAGTCCTATTGGAGACAGGGGCTACAATGAGCAGTTCTTC
TRBD1,TRBJ2-1,few,TRBV10-3,CAIRDHPGQGLNEQFF,TGTGCCATCAGAGATCACCCGGGACAGGGGCTCAATGAGCAGTTCTTC
-,TRBJ2-3,few,TRBV14,CASSPRRDPKNTDTQYF,TGTGCCAGCAGCCCTCGTCGCGACCCTAAGAACACAGATACGCAGTATTTT